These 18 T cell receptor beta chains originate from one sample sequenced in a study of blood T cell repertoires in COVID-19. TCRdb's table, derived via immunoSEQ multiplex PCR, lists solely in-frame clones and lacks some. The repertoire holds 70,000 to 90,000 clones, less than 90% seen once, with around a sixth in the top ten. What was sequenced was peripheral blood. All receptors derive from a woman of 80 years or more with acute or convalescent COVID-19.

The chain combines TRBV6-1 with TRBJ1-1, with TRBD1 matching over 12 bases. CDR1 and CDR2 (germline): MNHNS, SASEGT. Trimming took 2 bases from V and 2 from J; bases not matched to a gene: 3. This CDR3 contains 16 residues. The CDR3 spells CASSEPGQGANTEAFF. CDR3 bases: TGTGCCAGCAGTGAACCGGGACAGGGGGCAAACACTGAAGCTTTCTTT.

In DNA, the CDR3 is TGCGCCAGCAGCTTTAGCCAGGGGGCAATCACTGAAGCTTTCTTT. Amino acid sequence: CASSFSQGAITEAFF. The rearrangement links TRBV5-1 to TRBJ1-1; 8 positions agree with TRBD1. J was trimmed by 4 bases and V by 2 bases; bases with no gene match: 7. CDR1 is SGHRS and CDR2 is YFSETQ in the germline V gene. The CDR3 is made up of 15 amino acids.

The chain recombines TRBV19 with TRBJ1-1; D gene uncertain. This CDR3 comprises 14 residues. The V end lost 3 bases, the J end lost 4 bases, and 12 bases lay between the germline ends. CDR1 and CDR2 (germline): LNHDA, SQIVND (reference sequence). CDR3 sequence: CASSIKAAATEAFF. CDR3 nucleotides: TGTGCCAGTAGTATCAAGGCGGCGGCCACTGAAGCTTTCTTT.

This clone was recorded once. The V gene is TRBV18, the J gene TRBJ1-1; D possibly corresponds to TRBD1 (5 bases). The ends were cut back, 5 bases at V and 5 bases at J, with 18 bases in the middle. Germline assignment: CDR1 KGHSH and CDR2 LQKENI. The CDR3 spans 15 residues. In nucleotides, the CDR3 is TGTGCCAGCTCAACCAGGGAGGGAACCGGGACTGAAGCTTTCTTT. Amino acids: CASSTREGTGTEAFF.

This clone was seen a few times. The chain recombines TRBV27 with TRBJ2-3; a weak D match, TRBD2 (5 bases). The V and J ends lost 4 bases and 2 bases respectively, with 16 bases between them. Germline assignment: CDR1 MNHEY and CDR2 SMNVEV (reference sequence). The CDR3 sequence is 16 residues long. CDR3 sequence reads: CASSSLPTGSTDTQYF. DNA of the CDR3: TGTGCCAGCAGTTCCCTGCCGACGGGATCCACAGATACGCAGTATTTT.

The CDR3 sequence is CASSLRDRGDEQFF. DNA of the CDR3: TGTGCCAGCAGTTTGAGGGACAGGGGGGATGAGCAGTTCTTC. V usage is TRBV27 and J usage is TRBJ2-1; 11 bases line up with TRBD1. CDR1 MNHEY and CDR2 SMNVEV come from the germline V gene (reference sequence). V shed 3 bases and J 8 bases; nucleotides not matched to a gene: 3. The length of the CDR3 is 14 residues.

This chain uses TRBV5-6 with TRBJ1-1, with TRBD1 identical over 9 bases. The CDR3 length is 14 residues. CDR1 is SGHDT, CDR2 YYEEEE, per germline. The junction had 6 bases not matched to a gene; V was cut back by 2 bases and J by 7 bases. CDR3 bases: TGTGCCAGCAGCTTCGACAGGGGGAAACTTGAAGCTTTCTTT. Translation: CASSFDRGKLEAFF. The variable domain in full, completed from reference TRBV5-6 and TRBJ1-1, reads DAGVTQSPTHLIKTRGQQVTLRCSPKSGHDTVSWYQQALGQGPQFIFQYYEEEERQRGNFPDRFSGHQFPNYSSELNVNALLLGDSALYLCASSFDRGKLEAFFGQGTRLTVV.

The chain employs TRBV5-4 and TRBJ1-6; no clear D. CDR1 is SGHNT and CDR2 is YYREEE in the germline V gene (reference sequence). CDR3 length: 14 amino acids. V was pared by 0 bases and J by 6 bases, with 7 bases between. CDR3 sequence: CASSLVEGNSPLHF. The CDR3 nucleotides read TGTGCCAGCAGCTTGGTGGAGGGTAATTCACCCCTCCACTTT.

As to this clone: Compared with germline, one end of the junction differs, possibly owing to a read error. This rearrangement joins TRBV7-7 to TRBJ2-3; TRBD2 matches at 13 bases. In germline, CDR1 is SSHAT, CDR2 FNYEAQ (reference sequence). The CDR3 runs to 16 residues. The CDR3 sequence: CASSRGLAGGTDTQYF. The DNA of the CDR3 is TGTGCTAGCAGCCGAGGACTAGCGGGGGGCACAGATACGCAGTATTTT. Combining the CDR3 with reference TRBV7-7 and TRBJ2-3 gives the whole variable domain GAGVSQSPRYKVTKRGQDVTLRCDPISSHATLYWYQQALGQGPEFLTYFNYEAQPDKSGLPSDRFSAERPEGSISTLTIQRTEQRDSAMYRCASSRGLAGGTDTQYFGPGTRLTVL.

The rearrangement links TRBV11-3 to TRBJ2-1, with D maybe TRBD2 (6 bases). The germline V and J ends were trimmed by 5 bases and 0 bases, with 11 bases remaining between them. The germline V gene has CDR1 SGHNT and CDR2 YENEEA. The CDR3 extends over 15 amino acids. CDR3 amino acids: CASSPGTSSYNEQFF. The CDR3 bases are TGTGCCAGCAGCCCAGGGACTTCCTCCTACAATGAGCAGTTCTTC.

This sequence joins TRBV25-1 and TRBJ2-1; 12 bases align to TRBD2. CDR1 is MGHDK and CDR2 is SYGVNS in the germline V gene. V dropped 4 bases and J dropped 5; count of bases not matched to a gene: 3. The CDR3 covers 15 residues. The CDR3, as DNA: TGTGCCAGCAGTGTGCTAGCGGGAGGGGACAATGAGCAGTTCTTC. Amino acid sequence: CASSVLAGGDNEQFF.

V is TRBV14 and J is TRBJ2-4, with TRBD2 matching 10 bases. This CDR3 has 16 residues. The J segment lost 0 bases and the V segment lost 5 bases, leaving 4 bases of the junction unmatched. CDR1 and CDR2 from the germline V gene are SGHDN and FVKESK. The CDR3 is CASSSTSGIAKNIQYF. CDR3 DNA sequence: TGTGCCAGCAGCTCCACTAGCGGGATAGCCAAAAACATTCAGTACTTC.

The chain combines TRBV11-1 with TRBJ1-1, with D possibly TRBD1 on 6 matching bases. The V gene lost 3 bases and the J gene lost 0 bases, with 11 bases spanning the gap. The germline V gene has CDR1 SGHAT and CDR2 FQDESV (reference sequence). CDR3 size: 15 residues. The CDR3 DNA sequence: TGTGCCAGCAGCTTCGTGACAGGTGTGAACACTGAAGCTTTCTTT. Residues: CASSFVTGVNTEAFF.

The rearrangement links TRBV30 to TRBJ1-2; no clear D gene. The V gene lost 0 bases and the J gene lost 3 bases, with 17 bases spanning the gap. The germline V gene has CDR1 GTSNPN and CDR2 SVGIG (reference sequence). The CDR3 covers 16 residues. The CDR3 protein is CAWSVQWIGEDYGYTF. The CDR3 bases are TGTGCCTGGAGTGTACAATGGATCGGAGAGGACTATGGCTACACCTTC.

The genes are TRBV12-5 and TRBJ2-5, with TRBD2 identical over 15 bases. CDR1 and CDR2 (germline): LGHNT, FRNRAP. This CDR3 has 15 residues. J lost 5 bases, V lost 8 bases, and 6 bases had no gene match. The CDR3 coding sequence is TGTGCTAGTAGGGGACTAGCGGGGGGTTTGGAGACCCAGTACTTC. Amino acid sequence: CASRGLAGGLETQYF.

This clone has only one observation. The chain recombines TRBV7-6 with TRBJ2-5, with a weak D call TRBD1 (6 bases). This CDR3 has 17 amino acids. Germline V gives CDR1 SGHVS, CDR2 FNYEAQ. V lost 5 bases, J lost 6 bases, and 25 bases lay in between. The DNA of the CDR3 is TGTGCCAGCAGCGGTCTCGTTGGGACAAGAAGTTGGAAGACCCAGTACTTC. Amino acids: CASSGLVGTRSWKTQYF. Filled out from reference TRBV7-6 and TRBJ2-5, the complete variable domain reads GAGVSQSPRYKVTKRGQDVALRCDPISGHVSLYWYRQALGQGPEFLTYFNYEAQQDKSGLPNDRFSAERPEGSISTLTIQRTEQRDSAMYRCASSGLVGTRSWKTQYFGPGTRLLVL.

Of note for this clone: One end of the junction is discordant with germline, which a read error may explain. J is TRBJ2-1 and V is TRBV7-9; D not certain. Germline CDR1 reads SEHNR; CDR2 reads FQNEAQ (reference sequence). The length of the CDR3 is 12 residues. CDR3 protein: CASTLPSGEQFF. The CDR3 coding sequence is TGTGCCAGCACCTTACCCTCGGGTGAGCAGTTCTTC.

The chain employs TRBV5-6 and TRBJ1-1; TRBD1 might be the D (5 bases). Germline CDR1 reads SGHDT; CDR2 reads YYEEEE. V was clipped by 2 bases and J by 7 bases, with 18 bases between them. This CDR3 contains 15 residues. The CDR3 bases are TGTGCCAGCAGCTTAACACCGAGCAGGGAGGATGAAGCTTTCTTT. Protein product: CASSLTPSREDEAFF.